The present T cell receptor beta chain was sequenced within a study of cytomegalovirus exposure and HLA in healthy donors. Study observations and caveats: Researchers catalogued 160 or so TCR beta chains as cytomegalovirus-associated. Whilst most TCR sequences proved rare, a subset of public TCRs occurred across many donors. The tendency of first-cohort TCR clusters to co-occur in the 120 validation repertoires was identified by a subsequent analysis. For cytomegalovirus status, the classifier reportedly gave diagnoses with high specificity and sensitivity.

Worth noting for this clone: Its antigen is not known.

The protocol was immunoSEQ multiplex PCR, while the TCRdb copy is restricted to in-frame clones and leaves out a portion. In the table there are under 400,000 clones, 88% of which are singletons. J gave up 7 bases and V 7 bases, and 17 bases lay outside the gene matches. The CDR3 extends over 16 amino acids. Germline V gene lookup returns CDR1 LGHNT and CDR2 FRNRAP. The sample consisted of PBMCs. The TCR originated in a man in his thirties or forties in good health and CMV-seronegative. The chain uses TRBV12-5 and TRBJ1-2, with TRBD1 matching over 8 bases. DNA for the CDR3: TGTGCTAGTGACCGAGGACGGGACAGGAGGGTGCGTGGCTACACCTTC. Translated: CASDRGRDRRVRGYTF.